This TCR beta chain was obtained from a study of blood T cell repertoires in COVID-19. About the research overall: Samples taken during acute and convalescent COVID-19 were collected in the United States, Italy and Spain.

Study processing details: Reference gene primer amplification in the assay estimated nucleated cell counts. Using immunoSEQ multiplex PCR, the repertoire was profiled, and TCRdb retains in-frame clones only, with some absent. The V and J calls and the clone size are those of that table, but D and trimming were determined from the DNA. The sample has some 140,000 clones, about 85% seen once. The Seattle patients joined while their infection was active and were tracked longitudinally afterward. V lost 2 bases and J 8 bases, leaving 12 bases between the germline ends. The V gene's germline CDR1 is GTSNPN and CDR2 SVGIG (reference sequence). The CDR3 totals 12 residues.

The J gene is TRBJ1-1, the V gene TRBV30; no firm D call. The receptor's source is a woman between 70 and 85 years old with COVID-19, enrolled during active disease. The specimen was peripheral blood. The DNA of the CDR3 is TGTGCCTGGAGTCGGAACCACGGGGAAGCTTTCTTT. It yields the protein CAWSRNHGEAFF.